Included here is one T cell receptor beta chain sequence, with context. With random hexamers, reverse transcription was performed on roughly 0.5 to 1 ug of RNA. Amplification of TCR beta CDR3 was carried out by immunoSEQ multiplex PCR, which covered 54 Vbeta and 13 Jbeta segments. TCRdb re-derived calls from the immunoSEQ multiplex PCR reads in MiXCR, one entry per CDR3 protein. The top ten hold 0.16% of the sample, which has around 170,000 distinct CDR3 sequences, approximately 95% seen once. This entry belongs to a study of CD8 T cells in Susac syndrome. There are 14 residues in the CDR3. Germline CDR1 reads SGHTS; CDR2 reads YDEGEE. Trimming removed 2 bases from V and 1 base from J, with 6 bases in between.

What was sequenced was CD8+ T cells from PBMCs. The V call is TRBV5-8, the J call TRBJ2-2, with unresolved D. This TCR derives from a human donor with Susac syndrome. CDR3: CASSFYGNTGELFF. DNA of the CDR3: TGTGCCAGCAGCTTTTATGGGAACACCGGGGAGCTGTTTTTT.